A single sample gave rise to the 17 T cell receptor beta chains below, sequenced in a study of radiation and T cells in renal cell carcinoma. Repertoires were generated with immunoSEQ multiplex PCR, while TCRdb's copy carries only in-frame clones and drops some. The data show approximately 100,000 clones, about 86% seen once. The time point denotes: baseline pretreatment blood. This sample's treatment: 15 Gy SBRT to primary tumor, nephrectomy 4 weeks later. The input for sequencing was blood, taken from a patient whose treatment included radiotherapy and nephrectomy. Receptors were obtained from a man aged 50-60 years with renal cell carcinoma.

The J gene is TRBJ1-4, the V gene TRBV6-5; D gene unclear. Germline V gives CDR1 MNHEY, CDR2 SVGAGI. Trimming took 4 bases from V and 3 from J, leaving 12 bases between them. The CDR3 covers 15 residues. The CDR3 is CASSSPKVANEKLFF. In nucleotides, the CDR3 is TGTGCCAGCAGTTCCCCCAAAGTCGCTAATGAAAAACTGTTTTTT.

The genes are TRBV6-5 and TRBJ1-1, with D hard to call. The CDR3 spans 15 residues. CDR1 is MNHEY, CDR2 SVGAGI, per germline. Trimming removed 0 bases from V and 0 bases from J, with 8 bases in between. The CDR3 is CASSYSGLMNTEAFF. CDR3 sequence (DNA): TGTGCCAGCAGTTACTCCGGCCTGATGAACACTGAAGCTTTCTTT.

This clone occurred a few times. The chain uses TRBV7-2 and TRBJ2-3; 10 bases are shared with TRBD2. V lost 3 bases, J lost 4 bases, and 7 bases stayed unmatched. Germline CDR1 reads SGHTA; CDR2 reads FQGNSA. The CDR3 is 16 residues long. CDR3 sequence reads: CASSFLSGGRADTQYF. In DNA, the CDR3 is TGTGCCAGCAGCTTTCTTAGCGGGGGGAGGGCAGATACGCAGTATTTT.

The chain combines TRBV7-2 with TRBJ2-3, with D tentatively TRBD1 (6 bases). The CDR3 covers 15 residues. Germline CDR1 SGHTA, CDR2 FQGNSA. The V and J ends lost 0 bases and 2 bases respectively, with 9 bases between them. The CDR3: CASSLAGGTTDTQYF. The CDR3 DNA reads TGTGCCAGCAGCTTAGCTGGGGGCACCACAGATACGCAGTATTTT.

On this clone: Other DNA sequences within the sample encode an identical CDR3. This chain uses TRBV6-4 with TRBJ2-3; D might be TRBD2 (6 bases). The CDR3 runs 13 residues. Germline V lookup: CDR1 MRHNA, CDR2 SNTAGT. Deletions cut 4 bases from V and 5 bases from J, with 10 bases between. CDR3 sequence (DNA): TGTGCCAGCAGTGCCCTGGGGGGAGATACGCAGTATTTT. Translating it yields CASSALGGDTQYF.

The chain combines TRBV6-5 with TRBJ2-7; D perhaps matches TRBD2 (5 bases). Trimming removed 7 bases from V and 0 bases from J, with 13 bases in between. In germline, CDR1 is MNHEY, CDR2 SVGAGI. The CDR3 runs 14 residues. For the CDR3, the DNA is TGTGCCAGCAATCCATTCGCGGGCTCCTACGAGCAGTACTTC. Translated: CASNPFAGSYEQYF.

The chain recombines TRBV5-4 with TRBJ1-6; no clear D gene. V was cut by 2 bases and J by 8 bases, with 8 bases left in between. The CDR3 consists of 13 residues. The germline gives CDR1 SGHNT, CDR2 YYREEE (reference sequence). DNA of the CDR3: TGTGCCAGCAGCTTTTTGAGTCATTCACCCCTCCACTTT. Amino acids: CASSFLSHSPLHF.

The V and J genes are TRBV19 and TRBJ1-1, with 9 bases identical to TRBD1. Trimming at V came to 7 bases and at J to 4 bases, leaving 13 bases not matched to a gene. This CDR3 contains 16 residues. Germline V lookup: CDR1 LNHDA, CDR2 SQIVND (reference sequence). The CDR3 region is CASKELDRGGATEAFF. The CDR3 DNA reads TGTGCCAGTAAAGAATTGGACAGGGGAGGGGCCACTGAAGCTTTCTTT.

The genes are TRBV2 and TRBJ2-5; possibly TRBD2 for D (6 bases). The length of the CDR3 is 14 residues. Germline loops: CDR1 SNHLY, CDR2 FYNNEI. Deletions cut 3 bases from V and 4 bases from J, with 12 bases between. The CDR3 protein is CASSEGGFRETQYF. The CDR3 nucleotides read TGTGCCAGCAGTGAGGGGGGTTTTCGAGAGACCCAGTACTTC.

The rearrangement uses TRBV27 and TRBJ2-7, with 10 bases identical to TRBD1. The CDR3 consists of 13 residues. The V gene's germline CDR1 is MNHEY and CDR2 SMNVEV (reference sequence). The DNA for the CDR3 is TGTGCAAGGGACAGGGGTTTCCCCTACGAGCAGTACTTC. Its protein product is CARDRGFPYEQYF.

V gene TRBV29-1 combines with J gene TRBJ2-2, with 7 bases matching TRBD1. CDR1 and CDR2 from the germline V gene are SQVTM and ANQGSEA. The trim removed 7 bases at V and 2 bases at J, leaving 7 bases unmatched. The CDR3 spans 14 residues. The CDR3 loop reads CSARDRENTGELFF. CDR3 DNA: TGCAGCGCAAGAGACAGGGAAAACACCGGGGAGCTGTTTTTT.

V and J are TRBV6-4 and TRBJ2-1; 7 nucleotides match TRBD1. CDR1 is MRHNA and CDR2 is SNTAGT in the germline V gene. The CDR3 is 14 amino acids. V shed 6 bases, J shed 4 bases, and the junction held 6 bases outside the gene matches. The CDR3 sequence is CASSAGTEYNEQFF. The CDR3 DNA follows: TGTGCCAGCAGCGCCGGGACAGAATACAATGAGCAGTTCTTC.

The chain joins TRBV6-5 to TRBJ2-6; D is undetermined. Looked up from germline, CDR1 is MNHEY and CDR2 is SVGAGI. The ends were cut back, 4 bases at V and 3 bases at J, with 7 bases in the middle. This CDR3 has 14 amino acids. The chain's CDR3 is CASSSPRGANVLTF. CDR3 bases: TGTGCCAGCAGTTCCCCCCGTGGGGCCAACGTCCTGACTTTC.

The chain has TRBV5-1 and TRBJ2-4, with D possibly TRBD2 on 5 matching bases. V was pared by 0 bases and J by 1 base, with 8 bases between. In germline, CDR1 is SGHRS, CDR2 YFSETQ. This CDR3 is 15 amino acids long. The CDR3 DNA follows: TGCGCCAGCAGCTTGGCCTCGGGGGCCAAAAACATTCAGTACTTC. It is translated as CASSLASGAKNIQYF.

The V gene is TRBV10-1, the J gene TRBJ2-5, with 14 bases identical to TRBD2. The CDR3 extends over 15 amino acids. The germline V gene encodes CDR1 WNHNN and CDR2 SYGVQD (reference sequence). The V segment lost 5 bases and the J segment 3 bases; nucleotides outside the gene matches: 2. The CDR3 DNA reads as TGCGCCAGCAGTCCGGGACTAGCGGGAGAAGAGACCCAGTACTTC. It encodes CASSPGLAGEETQYF.

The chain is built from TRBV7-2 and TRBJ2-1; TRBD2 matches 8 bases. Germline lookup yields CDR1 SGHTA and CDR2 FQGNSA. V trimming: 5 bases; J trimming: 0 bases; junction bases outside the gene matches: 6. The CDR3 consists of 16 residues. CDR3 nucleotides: TGTGCCAGCAGCCCCATTAGCGGGACCTCCTACAATGAGCAGTTCTTC. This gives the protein CASSPISGTSYNEQFF.

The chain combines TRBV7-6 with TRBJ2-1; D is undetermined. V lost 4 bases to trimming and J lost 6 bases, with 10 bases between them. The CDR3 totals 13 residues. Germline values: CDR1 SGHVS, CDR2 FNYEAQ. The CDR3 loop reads CASSSSLGNEQFF. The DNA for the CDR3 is TGTGCCAGCAGCTCCAGTTTGGGCAATGAGCAGTTCTTC.